This T cell receptor (beta chain) was documented in a study of T cell repertoires in cytomegalovirus infection. This clonotype was seen a handful of times. The antigen remains unidentified. TCRdb used MiXCR to reprocess the reads, holding one entry per CDR3 protein. This table holds approximately 730,000 distinct CDR3 sequences, 25% to 35% found once. From germline, CDR1 is DFQATT and CDR2 SNEGSKA (reference sequence). This CDR3 region has 12 residues. V usage is TRBV20-1 and J usage is TRBJ1-2, with no clear D. The receptor comes from a human donor in good health (CMV status not recorded). Some clones in this sample may be carry-over from other donors' samples. Sequences were derived from cultured CD8+ T cells from PBMCs, sampled from culture after CMV antigen stimulation. In DNA, the CDR3 is TGCAGCGCCCCCCACAGTTACGCTGGCTACACCTTC. Translating gives CSAPHSYAGYTF.